Following are 28 T cell receptor beta chains from one sample sequenced in a study. TCRdb independently ran MiXCR on the RT-PCR reads; one entry per CDR3 protein. The profile shows about 680,000 distinct CDR3 sequences, 14% of them singletons. Material: memory CD4+ T cells from blood. Source of these receptors: a female donor in good health, serving as a healthy control.

The chain couples TRBV7-9 to TRBJ2-3, with D perhaps TRBD1 or TRBD2 (5 bases each). This CDR3 comprises 14 residues. Germline-derived CDR1 and CDR2 are SEHNR and FQNEAQ (reference sequence). The V end lost 5 bases, the J end lost 2 bases, and 11 bases lay between the germline ends. The CDR3 is CASSGTIITDTQYF. The CDR3 nucleotides are TGTGCCAGCAGCGGGACCATCATCACAGATACGCAGTATTTT.

This chain connects TRBV7-2 to TRBJ2-1; D call uncertain. Trimming left V 5 bases short and J 0 bases short, with 11 bases between. Germline V gene sequence: CDR1 SGHTA, CDR2 FQGNSA. The length of the CDR3 is 15 residues. CDR3 DNA sequence: TGTGCCAGCAGCCCAACTACTTTCTCCTACAATGAGCAGTTCTTC. This encodes CASSPTTFSYNEQFF.

This clonotype has just a few counts. This chain links TRBV20-1 with TRBJ2-7; weak D call: TRBD1 (5 bases). CDR1 DFQATT and CDR2 SNEGSKA come from the germline V gene (reference sequence). Trimming pared 1 base from V and 3 bases from J, leaving 10 bases between. The CDR3 is made up of 13 amino acids. The CDR3 coding sequence is TGCAGTGCTAGAGGACAGTTTTACTACGAGCAGTACTTC. Encoded protein: CSARGQFYYEQYF.

This clonotype has only a few counts. The chain combines TRBV12-3 or TRBV12-4 with TRBJ1-5, with D perhaps matching TRBD1 (6 bases). V was pared by 7 bases and J by 6 bases, with 19 bases between. This CDR3 spans 15 amino acids. CDR3 sequence reads: CASTPHGGIGQPQHF. CDR3 DNA sequence: TGTGCCAGCACCCCCCACGGGGGCATTGGTCAGCCCCAGCATTTT.

The rearrangement uses TRBV5-4 and TRBJ2-2; 11 nucleotides agree with TRBD1. V was clipped by 4 bases and J by 4 bases; unmatched bases: 6. Germline CDR1 and CDR2: SGHNT and YYREEE (reference sequence). This CDR3 region has 16 residues. Here the CDR3 DNA reads TGTGCCAGCAGCCCGGACAGGGGGCATTTCACCGGGGAGCTGTTTTTT. This translates into CASSPDRGHFTGELFF.

The chain uses TRBV20-1 and TRBJ2-3; weak D call: TRBD1 (5 bases). Per the germline V gene, CDR1 is DFQATT and CDR2 is SNEGSKA (reference sequence). The CDR3 is 11 residues long. CDR3 nucleotide sequence: TGCACCCCAGGGAATCCAGATACGCAGTATTTT. Translated: CTPGNPDTQYF.

The V call is TRBV20-1, the J call TRBJ1-2; D might be TRBD1 (5 bases). The germline gives CDR1 DFQATT, CDR2 SNEGSKA (reference sequence). The CDR3 sequence is 10 residues long. The V end was cut by 7 bases, the J end by 2 bases, with 5 bases between. The CDR3 here is CSGQNYGYTF. In DNA form, the CDR3 reads TGCAGTGGACAGAACTATGGCTACACCTTC.

Points on this clonotype: A read error is possible here, since a much larger clone lies one base away. The V and J genes are TRBV6-5 and TRBJ2-1; tentatively, D is TRBD2 (6 bases). Per the germline V gene, CDR1 is MNHEY and CDR2 is SVGAGI. This CDR3 has 17 amino acids. V gave up 0 bases and J gave up 8 bases, with 20 bases separating them. The CDR3 DNA sequence: TGTGCCAGCAGTTACTCGATTAGGAGGGCCATGGTCTATGAGCAGTTCTTC. This translates into CASSYSIRRAMVYEQFF.

This clonotype was counted many times. V is TRBV15 and J is TRBJ2-6; D is undetermined. The germline CDR1 and CDR2 sequences are LNHNV and YYDKDF (reference sequence). This CDR3 has 16 residues. Trimming removed 3 bases from V and 6 bases from J, with 15 bases in between. Here the CDR3 reads CATSSRTFLEANVLTF. The CDR3 nucleotides read TGTGCCACCAGCAGCCGTACTTTTCTCGAGGCCAACGTCCTGACTTTC.

The chain has TRBV6-6 and TRBJ2-7; D is perhaps TRBD1 or TRBD2 (5 bases each). The V gene lost 4 bases and the J gene lost 7 bases, with 20 bases spanning the gap. This CDR3 has 15 amino acids. Germline V CDR1 and CDR2: MNHNY, SVGAGI (reference sequence). The CDR3 here is CASSLPGRSRGEQYF. In DNA form, the CDR3 reads TGTGCCAGCAGTTTACCGGGAAGGAGTAGGGGAGAGCAGTACTTC.

This clonotype was seen repeatedly, ten times or more. The chain employs TRBV20-1 and TRBJ2-7; 12 nucleotides match TRBD2. The J segment lost 6 bases and the V segment lost 7 bases, leaving 7 bases of the junction unmatched. CDR1 is DFQATT, CDR2 SNEGSKA, per germline (reference sequence). The CDR3 totals 13 residues. CDR3 loop: CSGVLAGGLEQYF. The CDR3 region has the DNA TGCAGTGGGGTACTAGCGGGAGGCCTCGAGCAGTACTTC.

The chain couples TRBV6-6 to TRBJ1-1; D is possibly TRBD1 (5 bases). Trimming stripped 10 bases from V and 1 base from J, with 16 bases between. Germline CDR1 MNHNY, CDR2 SVGAGI (reference sequence). There are 14 residues in the CDR3. CDR3 DNA sequence: TGTGCCACCACTCGGGACGGGAGGAACACTGAAGCTTTCTTT. Encoded protein: CATTRDGRNTEAFF.

The chain joins TRBV7-2 to TRBJ1-1; 9 positions agree with TRBD1. CDR3 length: 15 amino acids. CDR1 is SGHTA and CDR2 is FQGNSA in the germline V gene. V shed 6 bases, J shed 0 bases, and the junction held 5 bases outside the gene matches. In DNA, the CDR3 is TGTGCCAGCAGGGGACAGGGTTACATGAACACTGAAGCTTTCTTT. Translation gives CASRGQGYMNTEAFF.

The chain employs TRBV20-1 and TRBJ2-3, with a tentative D call TRBD1 (6 bases). Germline values: CDR1 DFQATT, CDR2 SNEGSKA (reference sequence). The CDR3 is 14 residues long. The ends were cut back, 4 bases at V and 6 bases at J, with 17 bases in the middle. The chain's CDR3 is CSATLQGFTDTQYF. DNA of the CDR3: TGCAGTGCTACCTTACAGGGCTTCACGGATACGCAGTATTTT.

The CDR3 is CASSQDLGQLLVEQYF. The CDR3 nucleotides are TGCGCCAGCAGCCAAGATTTAGGGCAGCTCCTCGTTGAGCAGTACTTC. The chain recombines TRBV4-1 with TRBJ2-7; D is undetermined. Trimming left V 0 bases short and J 7 bases short, with 19 bases between. This CDR3 has 16 residues. Germline loops: CDR1 MGHRA, CDR2 YSYEKL.

This chain joins TRBV27 and TRBJ1-6; D remains ambiguous. Germline V gene sequence: CDR1 MNHEY, CDR2 SMNVEV (reference sequence). V lost 9 bases to trimming and J lost 0 bases, with 12 bases between them. The CDR3 contains 15 residues. The CDR3 nucleotides are TGTGCCAGTAAAGGAGGGAGCTCCTATAATTCACCCCTCCACTTT. It is translated as CASKGGSSYNSPLHF.

This clonotype occurred a few times. This chain uses TRBV18 with TRBJ2-5, with a tentative D call TRBD2 (6 bases). Germline V gives CDR1 KGHSH, CDR2 LQKENI. The length of the CDR3 is 17 residues. Trimming removed 3 bases at V and 1 base at J, with 18 bases between. The CDR3 protein is CASSPPGVAAFQETQYF. In nucleotides, the CDR3 is TGTGCCAGCTCACCCCCGGGAGTAGCGGCATTCCAAGAGACCCAGTACTTC. The full variable domain, with the rest looked up from reference TRBV18 and TRBJ2-5, is NAGVMQNPRHLVRRRGQEARLRCSPMKGHSHVYWYRQLPEEGLKFMVYLQKENIIDESGMPKERFSAEFPKEGPSILRIQQVVRGDSAAYFCASSPPGVAAFQETQYFGPGTRLLVL.

This clonotype has a handful of counts. V and J are TRBV5-6 and TRBJ1-1; possibly TRBD1 for D (5 bases). Germline lookup yields CDR1 SGHDT and CDR2 YYEEEE. There are 14 residues in the CDR3. Trimming took off 3 bases at V and 6 bases at J, with 15 bases between the two ends. The CDR3 DNA reads as TGTGCCAGCAGCTCCCAGGGCCGGGAGGCTGAAGCTTTCTTT. This sequence encodes CASSSQGREAEAFF. Together with reference TRBV5-6 and TRBJ1-1, the CDR3 gives the full variable domain: DAGVTQSPTHLIKTRGQQVTLRCSPKSGHDTVSWYQQALGQGPQFIFQYYEEEERQRGNFPDRFSGHQFPNYSSELNVNALLLGDSALYLCASSSQGREAEAFFGQGTRLTVV.

There are many counts of this clonotype. The chain has TRBV7-2 and TRBJ1-6; D perhaps matches TRBD1 (6 bases). Looked up from germline, CDR1 is SGHTA and CDR2 is FQGNSA. CDR3 size: 14 residues. The V end was cut by 5 bases, the J end by 7 bases, with 12 bases between. The CDR3 DNA is TGTGCCAGCAGCCCACCGGGACAAAATTCACCCCTCCACTTT. It specifies CASSPPGQNSPLHF.

In the case of this clonotype: Possible read error: a much larger clone is one base away. This sequence joins TRBV10-3 and TRBJ2-1, with TRBD1 identical over 9 bases. This CDR3 contains 14 residues. V was clipped by 10 bases and J by 6 bases; unmatched bases: 10. Germline assignment: CDR1 ENHRY and CDR2 SYGVKD. The CDR3 DNA is TGTGCCACCTCTGGGACAGGGACCTTCAATGAGCAGTTCTTC. This encodes CATSGTGTFNEQFF.

This clonotype was seen a few times. The chain uses TRBV27 and TRBJ2-7, with a tentative D call TRBD2 (7 bases). This CDR3 is 15 amino acids long. Trimming left V 5 bases short and J 4 bases short, with 18 bases between. Germline loops: CDR1 MNHEY, CDR2 SMNVEV (reference sequence). CDR3 DNA sequence: TGTGCCAGCAGTGACAGGACTAGAAACGAGTACGAGCAGTACTTC. Its protein is CASSDRTRNEYEQYF.

The chain joins TRBV7-2 to TRBJ2-7; 7 nucleotides align to TRBD1. The V segment lost 3 bases and the J segment 0 bases; nucleotides outside the gene matches: 2. CDR3 size: 14 residues. The germline gives CDR1 SGHTA, CDR2 FQGNSA. CDR3 nucleotides: TGTGCCAGCAGCTTCGGGACAGTCTCCTACGAGCAGTACTTC. Translated: CASSFGTVSYEQYF.

This clonotype was found many times. The chain couples TRBV9 to TRBJ2-7, with 10 bases lining up with TRBD1. V gave up 2 bases and J gave up 5 bases; unmatched junction bases: 4. The CDR3 is made up of 14 amino acids. Germline V gene data show CDR1 as SGDLS and CDR2 as YYNGEE. This CDR3 reads CASSVGTGENEQYF. The DNA for the CDR3 is TGTGCCAGCAGCGTCGGGACAGGGGAAAACGAGCAGTACTTC.

Points on this clonotype: An end of the junction differs from the germline gene, which may be a read error. This rearrangement joins TRBV5-1 to TRBJ1-1, with TRBD1 as a possible D gene (5 bases). CDR3 length equals 15 residues. In germline, CDR1 is SGHRS, CDR2 YFSETQ. CDR3: CASSLTGGMNTESFF. DNA of the CDR3: TGCGCCAGCAGCTTAACTGGGGGAATGAACACTGAATCTTTCTTT.

This clonotype was seen ten or more times. The genes are TRBV4-2 and TRBJ2-1, with a possible D match to TRBD2 (5 bases). Germline loops: CDR1 LGHNA, CDR2 YNFKEQ. The V and J ends lost 1 base and 7 bases respectively, with 14 bases between them. This CDR3 region has 15 residues. The CDR3 DNA reads as TGTGCCAGCAGCCAAGGCACGGCGGGCGTGAATGAGCAGTTCTTC. Translated: CASSQGTAGVNEQFF.

This clonotype was counted only a few times. J is TRBJ2-5 and V is TRBV7-8; TRBD2 aligns across 12 bases. The CDR3 sequence is 16 residues long. Germline lookup yields CDR1 SGHVS and CDR2 FQNEAQ. Unmatched junction bases numbered 1, after V lost 1 base and J lost 1 base. The CDR3 region has the DNA TGTGCCAGCAGCTTAGGGACTAGCGGGACCCAAGAGACCCAGTACTTC. It is translated as CASSLGTSGTQETQYF.

J is TRBJ1-6 and V is TRBV7-2; 8 bases line up with TRBD1. This CDR3 has 15 amino acids. CDR1 and CDR2 (germline): SGHTA, FQGNSA. Trimming cost V 5 bases and J 7 bases; bases outside gene matches: 7. The CDR3 bases are TGTGCCAGCAGCAAAGAGACAGGGGTCAATTCACCCCTCCACTTT. Translating gives CASSKETGVNSPLHF.

This clonotype was picked up a small number of times. J is TRBJ1-2 and V is TRBV24-1, with no clear D. Trimming took 3 bases from V and 4 from J, leaving 5 bases between them. The germline CDR1 and CDR2 sequences are KGHDR and SFDVKD. This CDR3 spans 12 amino acids. CDR3 protein: CATSDPGYGYTF. For the CDR3, the DNA is TGTGCCACCAGTGATCCGGGCTATGGCTACACCTTC.